Listed below are T cell receptor beta chains from one sample, sequenced in a study of blood T cell repertoires in COVID-19. Sequenced by immunoSEQ multiplex PCR; TCRdb stores in-frame clones only, minus some. This sample carries about 140,000 clones, around 80% of them seen once, and the ten largest clones take around 16%. The sequenced sample was peripheral blood. The receptors derive from a man aged 50-60 years with acute or convalescent COVID-19. CDR3s include the opening cysteine and the closing phenylalanine or tryptophan. The D gene is left open where the match is weak. Clone size is given for some rows only: seen once, a few or many times, or a class if the clone is expanded.

TRBV11-2	NA	TRBJ2-7	NA	CASSFRSEQYF	TGTGCCAGCAGCTTTAGATCCGAGCAGTACTTC
TRBV2	NA	TRBJ2-3	NA	CASSVSSGTDTQYF	TGTGCCAGCAGTGTCTCTAGCGGCACAGATACGCAGTATTTT
TRBV7-9	NA	TRBJ2-7	NA	CASSLVGQGGSDYEQYF	TGTGCCAGCAGCTTAGTTGGGCAGGGGGGAAGTGACTACGAGCAGTACTTC
TRBV2	NA	TRBJ1-3	NA	CASSEGRGNTIYF	TGTGCCAGCAGTGAGGGGAGAGGAAACACCATATATTTT
TRBV30	NA	TRBJ1-2	TRBD1	CAWTPDRGDGYTF	TGTGCCTGGACCCCGGACAGGGGCGATGGCTACACCTTC
TRBV18	NA	TRBJ2-6	TRBD1	CASSPDRAANVLTF	TGTGCCAGCTCACCCGACAGGGCAGCCAACGTCCTGACTTTC
TRBV15	NA	TRBJ2-1	NA	CATSRTKTSSYNEQFF	TGTGCCACCAGCAGAACGAAGACTTCAAGCTACAATGAGCAGTTCTTC
TRBV6-5	once	TRBJ1-5	TRBD1	CASRDRGVGNQPQHF	TGTGCCAGCAGGGACAGGGGCGTTGGCAATCAGCCCCAGCATTTT
TRBV27	NA	TRBJ1-2	NA	CASSLLGATDGYTF	TGTGCCAGCAGTTTATTGGGGGCAACGGATGGCTACACCTTC
TRBV2	few	TRBJ2-4	TRBD2	CASTPASGVAKNIQYF	TGTGCCAGCACCCCGGCTAGCGGTGTAGCCAAAAACATTCAGTACTTC
TRBV9	once	TRBJ2-7	TRBD1	CASSVSGQGGYEQYF	TGTGCCAGCAGCGTGTCGGGACAGGGGGGATACGAGCAGTACTTC
TRBV24-1	NA	TRBJ1-4	NA	CATSDQGSGNEKLFF	TGTGCCACCAGTGATCAGGGTTCGGGTAATGAAAAACTGTTTTTT
TRBV24-1	NA	TRBJ1-2	TRBD1	CATSDLSQGHGYTF	TGTGCCACCAGTGATTTGTCACAGGGGCACGGCTACACCTTC
TRBV5-1	NA	TRBJ1-1	NA	CASSLYGGNTEAFF	TGCGCCAGCAGCTTGTACGGGGGGAACACTGAAGCTTTCTTT
TRBV7-2	NA	TRBJ2-5	NA	CASSLRHSGVETQYF	TGTGCCAGCAGCTTAAGGCACTCGGGAGTTGAGACCCAGTACTTC
TRBV5-1	NA	TRBJ2-2	TRBD1	CASSFRGQDTGELFF	TGCGCCAGCAGCTTCCGGGGACAGGACACCGGGGAGCTGTTTTTT
TRBV14	NA	TRBJ1-1	NA	CASSLRTVNTEAFF	TGTGCCAGCAGCCTCCGGACAGTGAACACTGAAGCTTTCTTT
TRBV12-3/TRBV12-4	NA	TRBJ1-4	NA	CASRLRVREKLFF	TGTGCCAGCAGACTCAGGGTTCGCGAAAAACTGTTTTTT
TRBV5-1	NA	TRBJ1-6	NA	CASSTYGDKQSPLHF	TGCGCCAGCAGTACTTATGGGGACAAGCAATCACCCCTCCACTTT
TRBV7-8	NA	TRBJ2-3	NA	CASRRGSVGDTQYF	TGTGCCTCACGAAGGGGTTCTGTTGGAGATACGCAGTATTTT
TRBV29-1	few	TRBJ2-2	NA	CSVERDTGELFF	TGCAGCGTTGAGAGGGACACCGGGGAGCTGTTTTTT
TRBV3-1/TRBV3-2	NA	TRBJ2-4	TRBD2	CASSSWTSGDKNIQYF	TGTGCCAGCAGCTCCTGGACTAGCGGGGACAAAAACATTCAGTACTTC
TRBV29-1	NA	TRBJ2-3	NA	CSVGGSDTQYF	TGCAGCGTTGGAGGATCCGATACGCAGTATTTT
TRBV10-3	NA	TRBJ1-1	NA	CAIMEEPFTEAFF	TGTGCCATCATGGAGGAACCCTTCACTGAAGCTTTCTTT
TRBV6-5	NA	TRBJ2-2	NA	CASSYWQATNTGELFF	TGTGCCAGCAGTTACTGGCAGGCCACGAACACCGGGGAGCTGTTTTTT
TRBV5-4	NA	TRBJ2-7	TRBD1	CAIKAGQGFSYEQYF	TGTGCCATCAAGGCGGGACAGGGTTTTTCCTACGAGCAGTACTTC